This T cell receptor beta chain was captured by sequencing in a study of T-cell reconstitution after alpha-beta-depleted transplantation in children. The TCRbeta library was prepared with unique molecular identifiers. One entry per CDR3 protein, called by TCRdb with MiXCR from the PCR reads. The sample records about 340,000 distinct CDR3 sequences, approximately 12% being singletons. V was pared by 4 bases and J by 7 bases, with 19 bases between. The CDR3 runs 16 residues. Germline CDR1 is LGHNA and CDR2 is YSLEER. This clonotype occurred many times. The clonotype originates from a human donor who donated a stem cell graft to a child with Fanconi anemia. The chain uses TRBV4-3 and TRBJ2-2; D gene unclear. The input for sequencing was PBMCs, taken from the stem cell graft. CDR3 sequence (DNA): TGCGCCAGCAGCCCGACCTTCCCTCTGGATGGCGGGGAGCTGTTTTTT. Residues: CASSPTFPLDGGELFF.